This T cell receptor (beta chain) was identified in a study of high-grade serous ovarian cancer treatment subgroups. Germline V CDR1 and CDR2: SGHNT, YENEEA. The CDR3 loop spans 13 amino acids. V shed 4 bases, J shed 7 bases, and the junction held 7 bases outside the gene matches. The tumor samples were collected prior to definitive surgery or chemotherapy. Using immunoSEQ multiplex PCR, the repertoire was profiled, and TCRdb retains in-frame clones only, with some absent. The sample has 7,000 to 10,000 clones; roughly 76% are singletons. The sample comprised tumor tissue. The chain employs TRBV11-3 and TRBJ2-7; 7 nucleotides align to TRBD1. The receptor comes from a human donor with high-grade serous ovarian cancer. The CDR3 is CASSSDVQGEQYF. CDR3 bases: TGTGCCAGCAGCTCAGATGTACAGGGGGAGCAGTACTTC.